A selection of T cell receptor beta chains follows, all from one sample in a study of OX40 agonist ivuxolimab in advanced cancers. The assay was immunoSEQ multiplex PCR, and TCRdb's table has in-frame clones only and misses some. Of 95,000 to 100,000 clones detected, about four fifths appear once; the ten largest clones hold roughly 1.5%. The sample consisted of CD4+ or CD8+ T cells sorted from blood, taken in a trial of the OX40 agonist ivuxolimab. The origin of the receptors is an adult with an advanced solid tumor such as melanoma, head and neck, liver or kidney cancer. Each CDR3 is given with its conserved first and last residue. Fields, in order: clone size, D gene, V gene, CDR3 length, J gene, CDR3 protein, CDR3 DNA. The D gene is left open where the match is weak. Some rows mark clone size as missing; the rest say once, few, many or name a class of expanded clone.

abundance: -
d_gene: -
v_gene: TRBV11-2
len: 15
j_gene: TRBJ1-2
CDR3aa: CASSLDHRGYYGYTF
CDR3nt: TGTGCCAGCAGCTTAGATCACCGGGGGTACTATGGCTACACCTTC

abundance: -
d_gene: -
v_gene: TRBV7-2
len: 14
j_gene: TRBJ2-3
CDR3aa: CASSLRRGADTQYF
CDR3nt: TGTGCCAGCAGCTTACGTAGGGGAGCGGATACGCAGTATTTT

abundance: once
d_gene: TRBD2
v_gene: TRBV14
len: 15
j_gene: TRBJ2-7
CDR3aa: CASSQVLAGGGEQYF
CDR3nt: TGTGCCAGCAGCCAAGTTCTAGCGGGAGGGGGCGAGCAGTACTTC

abundance: -
d_gene: -
v_gene: TRBV9
len: 13
j_gene: TRBJ1-6
CDR3aa: CASSVRTDSPLHF
CDR3nt: TGTGCCAGCAGCGTGAGGACAGACTCACCCCTCCACTTT

abundance: once
d_gene: -
v_gene: TRBV11-2
len: 15
j_gene: TRBJ2-7
CDR3aa: CASSLDPPRESEQYF
CDR3nt: TGTGCCAGCAGCTTAGATCCCCCCCGGGAGAGCGAGCAGTACTTC

abundance: -
d_gene: -
v_gene: TRBV9
len: 14
j_gene: TRBJ2-1
CDR3aa: CASIGAVPYNEQFF
CDR3nt: TGTGCCAGCATCGGGGCAGTACCCTACAATGAGCAGTTCTTC

abundance: -
d_gene: -
v_gene: TRBV5-1
len: 16
j_gene: TRBJ2-2
CDR3aa: CASSLEVTRDTGELFF
CDR3nt: TGCGCCAGCAGCTTGGAAGTGACTAGGGACACCGGGGAGCTGTTTTTT

abundance: -
d_gene: -
v_gene: TRBV4-3
len: 15
j_gene: TRBJ1-2
CDR3aa: CASSQARRLDYGYTF
CDR3nt: TGCGCCAGCAGCCAAGCCCGCCGTCTCGACTATGGCTACACCTTC

abundance: -
d_gene: TRBD2
v_gene: TRBV6-1
len: 16
j_gene: TRBJ2-5
CDR3aa: CASSATSGGPGETQYF
CDR3nt: TGTGCCAGCAGTGCTACTAGCGGGGGGCCGGGGGAGACCCAGTACTTC

abundance: once
d_gene: -
v_gene: TRBV21-1
len: 13
j_gene: TRBJ2-7
CDR3aa: CASIPQGAYEQYF
CDR3nt: TGTGCCAGCATCCCCCAGGGGGCCTACGAGCAGTACTTC

abundance: -
d_gene: -
v_gene: TRBV7-9
len: 14
j_gene: TRBJ2-7
CDR3aa: CASSLDGVGYEQYF
CDR3nt: TGTGCCAGCAGCTTAGATGGGGTTGGCTACGAGCAGTACTTC

abundance: -
d_gene: -
v_gene: TRBV7-8
len: 12
j_gene: TRBJ1-1
CDR3aa: CASSRENTEAFF
CDR3nt: TGTGCCAGCAGCCGGGAGAACACTGAAGCTTTCTTT